A selection of T cell receptor beta chains follows, all from one sample in a study of blood T cell repertoires in COVID-19. Using immunoSEQ multiplex PCR, the repertoire was profiled, and TCRdb retains in-frame clones only, with some absent. This table has some 170,000 clones, around 83% appearing once. The sample was peripheral blood. Receptors originate from a woman aged 55 to 70 with acute or convalescent COVID-19. Both conserved end residues are part of each CDR3. Fields, in order: V gene, clone size, J gene, D gene, CDR3 protein, CDR3 DNA. D genes are given only for firm matches. Clone sizes are given selectively: once, few, many, or a class where the clone is expanded.

v_call: TRBV9; clone_size: .; j_call: TRBJ2-1; d_call: TRBD2; cdr3_aa: CASSVGGASGNDNEQFF; cdr3_nt: TGTGCCAGCAGCGTAGGAGGAGCTAGCGGGAACGACAATGAGCAGTTCTTC
v_call: TRBV7-9; clone_size: .; j_call: TRBJ2-1; d_call: TRBD2; cdr3_aa: CASSLDQAGGPSYNEQFF; cdr3_nt: TGTGCCAGCAGCTTAGATCAGGCGGGAGGGCCCTCCTACAATGAGCAGTTCTTC
v_call: TRBV6-6; clone_size: .; j_call: TRBJ1-2; d_call: .; cdr3_aa: CASRRPGENYGYTF; cdr3_nt: TGTGCCAGCAGGCGACCCGGGGAGAACTATGGCTACACCTTC
v_call: TRBV6-1; clone_size: .; j_call: TRBJ1-2; d_call: .; cdr3_aa: CASSEENRAYGGYTF; cdr3_nt: TGTGCCAGCAGTGAGGAAAACAGGGCTTATGGGGGCTACACCTTC
v_call: TRBV11-2; clone_size: .; j_call: TRBJ2-5; d_call: .; cdr3_aa: CASSLLQETQYF; cdr3_nt: TGTGCCAGCAGCTTATTACAAGAGACCCAGTACTTC
v_call: TRBV5-4; clone_size: .; j_call: TRBJ1-2; d_call: .; cdr3_aa: CASSSSPGRFQTF; cdr3_nt: TGTGCCAGCAGCTCCTCCCCCGGGAGGTTCCAGACCTTC
v_call: TRBV2; clone_size: few; j_call: TRBJ2-1; d_call: .; cdr3_aa: CASTERREQFF; cdr3_nt: TGTGCCAGCACCGAACGGCGGGAGCAGTTCTTC
v_call: TRBV3-1/TRBV3-2; clone_size: .; j_call: TRBJ1-1; d_call: TRBD1; cdr3_aa: CASSQGRTGTGLEAFF; cdr3_nt: TGTGCCAGCAGCCAAGGACGGACCGGGACAGGGTTGGAAGCTTTCTTT
v_call: TRBV5-1; clone_size: .; j_call: TRBJ2-7; d_call: .; cdr3_aa: CASSLGHPPAEQYF; cdr3_nt: TGCGCCAGCAGCCTTGGACACCCCCCGGCCGAGCAGTACTTC
v_call: TRBV3-1/TRBV3-2; clone_size: .; j_call: TRBJ1-2; d_call: .; cdr3_aa: CASSQAGEAAYGYTF; cdr3_nt: TGTGCCAGCAGCCAAGCAGGCGAAGCAGCCTATGGCTACACCTTC
v_call: TRBV6-5; clone_size: .; j_call: TRBJ2-5; d_call: TRBD1; cdr3_aa: CASSPGGGETQYF; cdr3_nt: TGTGCCAGCAGTCCAGGGGGCGGGGAGACCCAGTACTTC
v_call: TRBV5-1; clone_size: .; j_call: TRBJ1-2; d_call: .; cdr3_aa: CASSQGVYGYTF; cdr3_nt: TGCGCCAGCAGCCAAGGGGTTTATGGCTACACCTTC
v_call: TRBV20-1; clone_size: .; j_call: TRBJ1-4; d_call: .; cdr3_aa: CSARVREKLFF; cdr3_nt: TGCAGTGCTAGGGTGCGTGAAAAACTGTTTTTT
v_call: TRBV6-5; clone_size: .; j_call: TRBJ1-1; d_call: .; cdr3_aa: CASTGVNTEAFF; cdr3_nt: TGTGCCAGCACTGGAGTGAACACTGAAGCTTTCTTT
v_call: TRBV30; clone_size: .; j_call: TRBJ1-1; d_call: .; cdr3_aa: CAWRRLTEAFF; cdr3_nt: TGTGCCTGGAGGAGGCTCACTGAAGCTTTCTTT
v_call: TRBV10-2; clone_size: .; j_call: TRBJ2-4; d_call: TRBD2; cdr3_aa: CASSEVVAGASAKNIQYF; cdr3_nt: TGCGCCAGCAGTGAGGTGGTAGCGGGAGCGTCAGCCAAAAACATTCAGTACTTC
v_call: TRBV3-1/TRBV3-2; clone_size: .; j_call: TRBJ2-7; d_call: .; cdr3_aa: CASSQVNRLRSEQYF; cdr3_nt: TGTGCCAGCAGCCAAGTTAACAGGCTGAGGAGCGAGCAGTACTTC
v_call: TRBV6-6; clone_size: .; j_call: TRBJ1-3; d_call: .; cdr3_aa: CASSSMDSSGNTIYF; cdr3_nt: TGTGCCAGCAGTTCTATGGACAGCTCGGGAAACACCATATATTTT
v_call: TRBV6-5; clone_size: .; j_call: TRBJ2-2; d_call: TRBD2; cdr3_aa: CASSSSGSKTGELFF; cdr3_nt: TGTGCCAGCAGCTCTAGCGGGAGTAAGACCGGGGAGCTGTTTTTT
v_call: TRBV27; clone_size: .; j_call: TRBJ2-7; d_call: .; cdr3_aa: CASSSELAYEQYF; cdr3_nt: TGTGCCAGCAGTTCAGAGCTAGCCTACGAGCAGTACTTC
v_call: TRBV7-9; clone_size: .; j_call: TRBJ2-7; d_call: TRBD2; cdr3_aa: CASSLGTSIEQYF; cdr3_nt: TGTGCCAGCAGCTTAGGGACTAGCATCGAGCAGTACTTC
v_call: TRBV5-1; clone_size: .; j_call: TRBJ2-3; d_call: TRBD2; cdr3_aa: CASSSSGSGSSDTQYF; cdr3_nt: TGCGCCAGCAGCTCCTCCGGTAGCGGGAGTTCAGATACGCAGTATTTT
v_call: TRBV18; clone_size: few; j_call: TRBJ2-3; d_call: .; cdr3_aa: CASSPNREGDTQYF; cdr3_nt: TGTGCCAGCTCACCTAACAGGGAGGGAGATACGCAGTATTTT
v_call: TRBV10-3; clone_size: .; j_call: TRBJ2-2; d_call: TRBD2; cdr3_aa: CAIRRATSDTGELFF; cdr3_nt: TGTGCCATCAGGCGGGCAACTAGCGACACCGGGGAGCTGTTTTTT
v_call: TRBV6-6; clone_size: .; j_call: TRBJ1-5; d_call: .; cdr3_aa: CASSQGAWQPQHF; cdr3_nt: TGTGCCAGCAGCCAGGGTGCGTGGCAGCCCCAGCATTTT
v_call: TRBV2; clone_size: .; j_call: TRBJ2-5; d_call: TRBD2; cdr3_aa: CASGGGGKETQYF; cdr3_nt: TGTGCCAGCGGGGGGGGAGGGAAGGAGACCCAGTACTTC
v_call: TRBV10-3; clone_size: .; j_call: TRBJ1-2; d_call: TRBD1; cdr3_aa: CASSGTGDDRGYTF; cdr3_nt: TGTGCCTCTTCCGGGACAGGGGATGATCGTGGCTACACCTTC
v_call: TRBV3-1/TRBV3-2; clone_size: few; j_call: TRBJ1-2; d_call: .; cdr3_aa: CASSLASRGNYGYTF; cdr3_nt: TGTGCCAGCAGCCTCGCTAGCAGGGGTAACTATGGCTACACCTTC
v_call: TRBV7-8; clone_size: .; j_call: TRBJ2-7; d_call: .; cdr3_aa: CASSVTWDTGSEQYF; cdr3_nt: TGTGCCAGCAGCGTAACATGGGACACAGGGTCCGAGCAGTACTTC
v_call: TRBV30; clone_size: .; j_call: TRBJ1-3; d_call: TRBD1; cdr3_aa: CAWGQGLRGNTIYF; cdr3_nt: TGTGCCTGGGGACAGGGGTTGAGAGGAAACACCATATATTTT
v_call: TRBV5-4; clone_size: .; j_call: TRBJ2-5; d_call: TRBD2; cdr3_aa: CASSQGLVETQYF; cdr3_nt: TGTGCCAGCAGCCAGGGACTAGTAGAGACCCAGTACTTC
v_call: TRBV2; clone_size: .; j_call: TRBJ1-2; d_call: TRBD1; cdr3_aa: CASSESPNRGGYTF; cdr3_nt: TGTGCCAGCAGTGAATCCCCCAACAGGGGCGGCTACACCTTC
v_call: TRBV10-3; clone_size: .; j_call: TRBJ1-1; d_call: TRBD1; cdr3_aa: CAIRDRSGNTEAFF; cdr3_nt: TGTGCCATCAGGGACAGGAGCGGGAACACTGAAGCTTTCTTT
v_call: TRBV28; clone_size: .; j_call: TRBJ2-7; d_call: .; cdr3_aa: CASSPPWTAYEQYF; cdr3_nt: TGTGCCAGCAGTCCCCCTTGGACAGCCTACGAGCAGTACTTC
v_call: TRBV30; clone_size: .; j_call: TRBJ2-7; d_call: .; cdr3_aa: CAWSVFSYEQYF; cdr3_nt: TGTGCCTGGAGTGTCTTCTCCTACGAGCAGTACTTC
v_call: TRBV5-1; clone_size: .; j_call: TRBJ1-2; d_call: .; cdr3_aa: CASSLAADLRGGYTF; cdr3_nt: TGCGCCAGCAGCTTGGCGGCAGACCTCCGGGGTGGCTACACCTTC
v_call: TRBV28; clone_size: .; j_call: TRBJ1-2; d_call: .; cdr3_aa: CASSLNRNYGYTF; cdr3_nt: TGTGCCAGCAGTTTAAACAGAAACTATGGCTACACCTTC